The entry below describes one T cell receptor beta chain. Its antigen is not known. This table comes from immunoSEQ multiplex PCR, and its TCRdb copy is limited to in-frame clones, with some not included. The data contain a few hundred thousand clones, under 90% of them singletons. This specimen belongs to a study of Ad26.COV2.S vaccination and SARS-CoV-2 variants. With 0 bases removed from V and 5 bases from J, the gap between germline ends came to 11 bases. This CDR3 is 14 amino acids long. Germline values: CDR1 SGHNT, CDR2 YYREEE (reference sequence). The sample's treatment: some 20 received Ad26.COV2.S at low or high dose, single or two shots; several received placebo; per-sample allocation not given. Collection of the samples took place on day 63 after the first injection of vaccine or placebo. Boston hosted the donor, who was an adult aged 18-55 years. Whole-study results and caveats: The placebo group had lower spike-specific TCR breadth than the vaccine recipients did.

The material sequenced was peripheral blood, taken in a trial of Ad26.COV2.S vaccine versus placebo. The source of this sequence is a person between 18 and 65 years old who received the Ad26.COV2.S COVID-19 vaccine or a placebo. The J gene is TRBJ1-1, the V gene TRBV5-4; D is unresolved. The CDR3 protein is CASSLGPASTEAFF. CDR3 sequence (DNA): TGTGCCAGCAGCTTGGGTCCGGCTAGTACTGAAGCTTTCTTT.